This TCR beta chain was recovered during a study of T cell responses to AZD1222 COVID-19 vaccine. The wider study: Second doses at about 4 or about 12 weeks were pooled.

Here immunoSEQ multiplex PCR was the method, and the copy in TCRdb shows in-frame clones only, minus some. The data contain more than 95,000 clones, 93% of them singletons. Trimming removed 0 bases at V and 2 bases at J, with 9 bases between. The V gene's germline CDR1 is SGDLS and CDR2 YYNGEE. The CDR3 totals 14 residues. A word on this clone: Its antigen is not identified.

General observations from the study: Donors, mostly white British, included more females; clonal diversity was possibly underestimated. Reportedly, nearly half of unique spike TCRs recognized epitopes outside B.1.351/B.1.1.7 mutations. Spike-specific TCR breadth and depth went up after people got two AZD1222 doses.

This sequence originates from an adult in good health. Sequencing was performed on peripheral blood, taken on day 0 of AZD1222 vaccination. The chain has TRBV9 and TRBJ2-7; no clear D. The CDR3 bases are TGTGCCAGCAGCGTAGCACAACTCCCCTACGAGCAGTACTTC. It translates to CASSVAQLPYEQYF. The entire variable domain, with the rest obtained from reference TRBV9 and TRBJ2-7, is as follows: DSGVTQTPKHLITATGQRVTLRCSPRSGDLSVYWYQQSLDQGLQFLIQYYNGEERAKGNILERFSAQQFPDLHSELNLSSLELGDSALYFCASSVAQLPYEQYFGPGTRLTVT.